This T cell receptor (beta chain) was observed in a study of graft-versus-host responses after intestinal transplantation. Study information: Isolated intestinal, liver-intestinal, or multivisceral transplants were what recipients had. Anti-thymocyte globulin served as induction for all recipients, who then took tacrolimus and steroids for roughly 3 years.

To note about this clone: The target antigen is unknown.

There are 13 residues in the CDR3. Germline CDR1 and CDR2: MNHNY and SVGAGI (reference sequence). V lost 3 bases, J lost 6 bases, and 11 bases lay in between. Study findings and constraints: With peak circulating GvH clone levels came an association with early post-transplant HvG declines. Detection of GvH clones occurred in recipient marrow, and some had their first appearance in ileum or blood.

Using immunoSEQ multiplex PCR, the repertoire was profiled, and TCRdb retains in-frame clones only, with some absent. The sample consists of fewer than 110,000 clones, roughly 93% of them appearing once. Sample: unstimulated CD8+ T cells sorted from spleen or lymph node cells, taken before intestinal transplant. The rearrangement uses TRBV6-6 and TRBJ1-2; D unclear. The clonotype originates from a human donor who received an intestinal transplant. CDR3 residues: CASSYISSDGYTF. Written as DNA, the CDR3 is TGTGCCAGCAGTTATATAAGTTCTGATGGCTACACCTTC.